This T cell receptor (beta chain) was sequenced during a study of regulatory T cells in long-lasting Graves disease. About the research overall: Persistent Graves' disease meant over 5 years of antithyroid drugs with positive TSH receptor antibodies. Overall study findings and caveats: Favored usage of TRBV28, TRBJ1-2 and TRBJ2-5 was recorded in persistent disease. Patients with persistent disease shared over 2,500 public clonotypes, outpacing the 966 shared by new patients.

Trimming shortened V by 7 bases and J by 0 bases, and 8 bases separated the two germline ends. The CDR3 totals 13 residues. Germline V gene lookup returns CDR1 MDHEN and CDR2 SYDVKM. Remarks on this clonotype: Its antigen is still unknown.

The time point: persistent/refractory GD, antithyroid drugs over 5 years with positive TRAb. RNA isolated from PBMCs was used to make the TCR library. The TCR beta library used iRepertoire HTBI primers with Arm-PCR amplification of CDR3. One entry per CDR3 protein results from TCRdb running MiXCR on the multiplex PCR reads. The sample has nearly 350,000 distinct CDR3 sequences, 20% seen once. The rearrangement uses TRBV28 and TRBJ2-3, with D perhaps TRBD2 (6 bases). The sequence came from a female donor with Graves disease. The specimen comprised peripheral blood mononuclear cells (PBMCs), sampled when the disease was refractory, from a patient treated with antithyroid drugs. Written as DNA, the CDR3 is TGTGCCAGCATTAGCGGAAGCACAGATACGCAGTATTTT. Amino acid sequence: CASISGSTDTQYF.